Listed below are T cell receptor beta chains from one sample, sequenced in a study of metastatic and nonmetastatic thyroid tumors. TCRdb re-called the PCR reads through MiXCR. Of about 10,000 clones listed, 25% to 40% are singletons. Sequencing was done on a sample of tumor tissue. Receptor source: a female donor with papillary thyroid cancer or a benign thyroid nodule (not recorded which). Some clones in this sample may be carry-over from other donors' samples. CDR3s include the opening cysteine and the closing phenylalanine or tryptophan. The order of the fields is D gene, J gene, V gene, clone size, CDR3 length, CDR3 protein, CDR3 DNA. A D gene is named only where the DNA matches it firmly. Expanded clones get a size class; other rows say once, few or many, or leave the size out.

NA	TRBJ2-3	TRBV2	few	12	CASSIDPDTQYF	TGTGCCAGCAGCATAGATCCAGATACGCAGTATTTT
TRBD1	TRBJ1-1	TRBV12-3/TRBV12-4	medium-sized	17	CASSPLERSGGHTEAFF	TGTGCCAGCAGCCCTCTGGAGCGGTCAGGGGGACACACTGAAGCTTTCTTT
TRBD1	TRBJ2-1	TRBV6-6	few	16	CASSYTWDRVVNEQLF	TGTGCCAGCAGTTACACCTGGGACAGGGTAGTAAATGAGCAGCTCTTC
TRBD2	TRBJ2-7	TRBV11-3	medium-sized	17	CASSLSWRLAGIYEQYF	TGTGCCAGCAGCTTAAGTTGGCGACTAGCGGGGATCTACGAGCAGTACTTC
TRBD1	TRBJ2-1	TRBV25-1	NA	13	CASSDLDRGYQFF	TGTGCCAGCAGTGACTTGGACAGGGGGTATCAGTTCTTC
NA	TRBJ2-7	TRBV6-1	few	12	CASRDSSREQYF	TGTGCCAGCAGGGACTCGTCTCGAGAGCAGTACTTC
TRBD2	TRBJ2-4	TRBV20-1	NA	18	CSAGRLRTSGLAKNIQYF	TGCAGTGCTGGAAGACTCCGGACTAGCGGATTAGCCAAAAACATTCAGTACTTC
TRBD1	TRBJ2-1	TRBV6-1	NA	13	CASSAGQGGPEFF	TGTGCCAGCAGTGCGGGACAGGGGGGGCCTGAGTTCTTC
NA	TRBJ1-2	TRBV28	NA	13	CASSHGIKNGYTF	TGTGCCAGCAGCCATGGAATTAAAAATGGCTACACCTTC
NA	TRBJ2-1	TRBV28	few	12	CASSFQTHEQFF	TGTGCCAGCAGTTTTCAGACCCATGAGCAGTTCTTC
NA	TRBJ1-3	TRBV30	NA	15	CAWSEWISSGNTIYF	TGTGCCTGGAGTGAATGGATATCCTCTGGAAACACCATATATTTT
NA	TRBJ1-2	TRBV30	medium-sized	14	CAWSEAGRWGGYTF	TGTGCCTGGAGTGAGGCCGGGCGCTGGGGGGGCTACACCTTC
NA	TRBJ1-2	TRBV3-1	NA	13	CASSQDDPGGYTF	TGTGCCAGCAGCCAAGACGATCCGGGAGGCTACACCTTC
TRBD2	TRBJ2-7	TRBV28	few	14	CASEGSAGAYEQYF	TGTGCCAGCGAAGGGTCAGCGGGGGCCTACGAGCAGTACTTC
TRBD1	TRBJ2-1	TRBV20-1	NA	16	CSAKRVGTGSYNEQFF	TGCAGTGCTAAAAGGGTGGGGACAGGGTCCTACAATGAGCAGTTCTTC
TRBD1	TRBJ1-5	TRBV19	few	17	CASRPGQGIYGNQPQHF	TGTGCCAGCCGACCGGGACAGGGAATTTATGGCAATCAGCCCCAGCATTTT
TRBD2	TRBJ2-1	TRBV2	NA	17	CASSELAGPSSYNEQFF	TGTGCCAGCAGTGAACTAGCGGGGCCTAGCTCCTACAATGAGCAGTTCTTC
NA	TRBJ2-3	TRBV12-3/TRBV12-4	few	15	CASSLGLSSTDTQYF	TGTGCCAGCAGTTTGGGTCTTTCTAGCACAGATACGCAGTATTTT
NA	TRBJ2-3	TRBV12-3/TRBV12-4	NA	18	CASSAETWAYHGTDTQYF	TGTGCCAGCAGCGCTGAGACATGGGCCTACCATGGCACAGATACGCAGTATTTT
NA	TRBJ2-1	TRBV7-2	few	15	CASSLERGAYNEQFF	TGTGCCAGCAGCTTAGAACGAGGTGCCTACAATGAGCAGTTCTTC
NA	TRBJ2-7	TRBV7-9	medium-sized	15	CASSLIPSKTYEQYF	TGTGCCAGCAGCTTAATCCCTAGCAAGACCTACGAGCAGTACTTC
NA	TRBJ1-6	TRBV11-2	NA	16	CASSLIWDTKDSPLHF	TGTGCCAGCAGCTTAATATGGGACACTAAGGATTCACCCCTCCACTTT
NA	TRBJ2-7	TRBV20-1	NA	15	CSASLAVGGSDEQYF	TGCAGTGCTTCACTGGCAGTCGGAGGATCGGACGAGCAGTACTTC
NA	TRBJ2-7	TRBV6-9	NA	14	CASSYSKNSYEQYF	TGTGCCAGCAGTTATTCCAAAAACTCCTACGAGCAGTACTTC
TRBD1	TRBJ2-1	TRBV6-5	few	15	CASSYAGTGFNEQFF	TGTGCCAGCAGTTACGCCGGGACAGGGTTCAATGAGCAGTTCTTC
TRBD2	TRBJ2-3	TRBV5-1	NA	16	CASSWGGSRGSDTQYF	TGTGCCAGCAGCTGGGGGGGATCCCGCGGCTCAGATACGCAGTATTTT
NA	TRBJ2-7	TRBV9	many	13	CASSVGPGREQYF	TGTGCCAGCAGCGTAGGACCAGGGCGGGAGCAGTACTTC
NA	TRBJ2-7	TRBV27	few	14	CASSLSRYYYEQYF	TGTGCCAGCAGTTTATCGAGATACTACTACGAGCAGTACTTC
TRBD1	TRBJ1-2	TRBV6-1	medium-sized	14	CASMGQGQNYGYTF	TGTGCCAGCATGGGACAGGGTCAAAACTATGGCTACACCTTC
TRBD1	TRBJ1-1	TRBV5-4	NA	15	CASSLPQGMNTEAFF	TGTGCCAGCAGCTTGCCACAGGGGATGAACACTGAAGCTTTCTTT
NA	TRBJ2-2	TRBV4-1	NA	17	CASSQGISAANTGELFF	TGCGCCAGCAGCCAAGGGATTAGCGCAGCGAACACCGGGGAGCTGTTTTTT
NA	TRBJ1-6	TRBV6-1	NA	14	CASSPQGIDSPLHF	TGTGCCAGCAGCCCACAGGGCATAGATTCACCCCTCCACTTT
NA	TRBJ2-1	TRBV6-5	NA	16	CASIYSIRGFSDEQFF	TGTGCCAGCATTTACTCGATTAGGGGGTTCTCGGATGAGCAGTTCTTC
TRBD1	TRBJ2-2	TRBV3-1	NA	15	CASSLGTGSTGELFF	TGTGCCAGCAGCCTAGGGACAGGCTCCACCGGGGAGCTGTTTTTT
NA	TRBJ1-2	TRBV7-2	NA	15	CASSLESHRSYGYTF	TGTGCCAGCAGCTTAGAGTCCCACAGAAGCTATGGCTACACCTTC
NA	TRBJ2-6	TRBV6-5	few	14	CASSSEAGANVLTF	TGTGCCAGCAGTTCGGAGGCTGGGGCCAACGTCCTGACTTTC
NA	TRBJ1-1	TRBV12-3/TRBV12-4	few	16	CASSSANINGNTESFF	TGTGCCAGCAGTTCAGCGAATATTAACGGGAACACTGAATCTTTCTTT
TRBD1	TRBJ1-5	TRBV6-5	NA	15	CASSYYGQGNQPQHF	TGTGCCAGCAGTTACTACGGACAGGGTAATCAGCCCCAGCATTTT
NA	TRBJ2-7	TRBV7-6	NA	13	CASSNGKNYEQYF	TGTGCCAGCAGCAACGGCAAGAACTACGAGCAGTACTTC
NA	TRBJ2-1	TRBV5-4	many	15	CASSGGLVAYNEQFF	TGTGCCAGCAGCGGGGGACTTGTAGCCTACAATGAGCAGTTCTTC
NA	TRBJ2-6	TRBV6-1	few	15	CASSAGTWGANVLTF	TGTGCCAGCAGCGCAGGTACCTGGGGGGCCAACGTCCTGACTTTC
NA	TRBJ1-2	TRBV19	few	15	CASSPETGGPHPYTF	TGTGCCAGTAGCCCCGAAACCGGGGGACCTCATCCCTACACCTTC
NA	TRBJ2-5	TRBV5-1	many	14	CASSLVVGQETQYF	TGCGCCAGCAGCTTGGTCGTAGGGCAAGAGACCCAGTACTTC
TRBD2	TRBJ2-3	TRBV5-6	NA	15	CASSFQREYADTHYF	TGTGCCAGCAGCTTTCAGCGGGAGTACGCAGATACGCATTATTTT
NA	TRBJ1-1	TRBV11-2	medium-sized	13	CASSFLRGTEAFF	TGTGCCAGCAGCTTTCTCAGGGGAACTGAAGCTTTCTTT
NA	TRBJ1-2	TRBV28	few	14	CASTGLSTTYGYTF	TGTGCCAGCACGGGACTTTCCACGACCTATGGCTACACCTTC
NA	TRBJ1-6	TRBV11-2	once	13	CASSLGHNSPLHF	TGTGCCAGCAGCTTAGGGCATAATTCACCCCTCCACTTT
TRBD1	TRBJ2-7	TRBV28	medium-sized	16	CASSLFSGGRSYEQYF	TGTGCCAGCAGTTTATTTTCAGGGGGTCGGTCCTACGAGCAGTACTTC
TRBD2	TRBJ2-2	TRBV12-3/TRBV12-4	few	16	CASSDSGTSNTGELFF	TGTGCCAGCAGCGATAGCGGGACCTCCAACACCGGGGAGCTGTTTTTT
NA	TRBJ1-4	TRBV20-1	medium-sized	13	CSARGGFDEKLFF	TGCAGTGCCAGGGGTGGGTTTGACGAAAAACTGTTTTTT
TRBD1	TRBJ1-2	TRBV3-1	NA	15	CASSQGILTGHGYTF	TGTGCCAGCAGCCAAGGCATCCTGACAGGGCACGGCTACACCTTC
NA	TRBJ1-1	TRBV20-1	NA	14	CSATPPGGDPEAFF	TGCAGTGCTACCCCTCCCGGGGGGGATCCTGAAGCTTTCTTT
TRBD1	TRBJ2-1	TRBV19	NA	13	CASGPGTDNEQFF	TGTGCCAGTGGTCCCGGGACAGACAATGAGCAGTTCTTC
TRBD2	TRBJ2-1	TRBV5-6	NA	15	CASSLDGRAGNEQFF	TGTGCCAGCAGCTTGGACGGGAGGGCCGGCAATGAGCAGTTCTTC
NA	TRBJ2-5	TRBV10-3	many	13	CAISGQVVETQYF	TGTGCCATCAGTGGTCAGGTGGTCGAGACCCAGTACTTC
NA	TRBJ2-2	TRBV4-2	NA	17	CASSQEPGNSNTVELFF	TGTGCCAGCAGCCAAGAACCCGGGAACTCTAACACTGTGGAGCTGTTTTTT
NA	TRBJ1-5	TRBV20-1	once	16	CSASWPDSMGNQPQHF	TGCAGTGCTAGTTGGCCAGATTCTATGGGCAATCAGCCCCAGCATTTT